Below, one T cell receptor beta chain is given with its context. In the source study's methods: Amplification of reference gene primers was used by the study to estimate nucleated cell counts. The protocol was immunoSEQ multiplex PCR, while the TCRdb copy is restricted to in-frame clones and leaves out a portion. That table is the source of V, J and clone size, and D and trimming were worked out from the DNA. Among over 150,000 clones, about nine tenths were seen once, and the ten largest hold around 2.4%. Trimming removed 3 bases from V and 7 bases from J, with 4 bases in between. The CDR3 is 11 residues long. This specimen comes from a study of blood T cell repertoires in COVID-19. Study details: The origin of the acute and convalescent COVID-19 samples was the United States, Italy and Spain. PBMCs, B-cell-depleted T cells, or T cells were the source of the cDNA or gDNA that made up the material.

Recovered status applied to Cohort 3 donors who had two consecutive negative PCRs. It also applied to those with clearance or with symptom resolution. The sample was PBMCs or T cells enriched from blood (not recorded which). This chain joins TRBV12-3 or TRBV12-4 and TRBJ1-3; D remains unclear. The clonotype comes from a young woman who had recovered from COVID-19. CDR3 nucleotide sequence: TGTGCCAGCAGTTTCGGGAACACCATATATTTT. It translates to CASSFGNTIYF.